This T cell receptor (beta chain) was observed in a study of shared clonotypes between healthy human individuals. The CDR3 contains 13 residues. The trim removed 11 bases at V and 5 bases at J, leaving 10 bases unmatched. Germline V CDR1 and CDR2: MNHNS, SASEGT. Profiling relied on immunoSEQ multiplex PCR, and the TCRdb table lists in-frame clones only, not all of them. The sample shows 150,000 to 200,000 clones, 66% of them seen only once. The J gene is TRBJ2-5, the V gene TRBV6-1, with 8 bases lining up with TRBD1. This clonotype originated in a man aged 30-40 years in good health. Sequencing was done on a sample of memory CD4+ T cells sorted from blood. Subset given: CD45RA-negative fraction. The CDR3 DNA reads TGTGCCCACACGGCAGGGGGCGCGGAGACCCAGTACTTC. It encodes CAHTAGGAETQYF.